What follows is one T cell receptor beta chain and its context. Its specificity is not known. From the approximately 120-subject validation cohort, which was separate from the approximately 700-subject first cohort, the donors were drawn. Clones were read by immunoSEQ multiplex PCR, and TCRdb kept only the in-frame ones, dropping some. The sample consists of roughly 250,000 clones, 70% to 90% of them appearing once. These data originate in a study of cytomegalovirus exposure and HLA in healthy donors. Study overall: A subsequent analysis stated that the 120 or so validation repertoires were run on the same platform as the approximately 700 first-cohort repertoires.

Study results and limitations: About 150 TCR beta chains were listed as cytomegalovirus-associated. The classifier, whose performance was assessed in both the original and validation cohorts, reportedly diagnosed cytomegalovirus status with high specificity and sensitivity.

This clonotype was sampled from a woman aged 25 to 45 in good health and CMV-seropositive. The sequencing sample was made of PBMCs.

The CDR3 region has the DNA TGCGCCAGCAGTCGTTTCTGGCGGGGCACCTACGAGCAGTACTTC. Encoded protein: CASSRFWRGTYEQYF. The chain carries TRBV5-1 and TRBJ2-7; D may be TRBD2 (6 bases). From germline, CDR1 is SGHRS and CDR2 YFSETQ. The CDR3 is made up of 15 amino acids. V was trimmed by 5 bases and J by 2 bases, leaving 17 bases between them.